Listed below are T cell receptor beta chains from one sample, sequenced in a study of cytomegalovirus exposure and HLA in healthy donors. TCRdb's table, derived via immunoSEQ multiplex PCR, lists solely in-frame clones and lacks some. This table holds about 150,000 clones, roughly 73% found once. The sample comprised PBMCs. These receptors were collected from a male donor in good health and CMV-seronegative. The CDR3 runs from the conserved cysteine through the conserved F or W. A D gene is named only where the DNA matches it firmly. Size values are once, few and many counts, or a class for expanded clones, and some rows have none.

TRBV6-5	-	TRBD1	TRBJ1-2	TGTGCCAGCGTCCGAGGGACAGGGGGCGCGTGGGGCTACACCTTC	CASVRGTGGAWGYTF
TRBV7-9	-	TRBD1	TRBJ2-2	TGTGCCAGCAGCGGGAGACAGGGCGATACCGGGGAGCTGTTTTTT	CASSGRQGDTGELFF
TRBV14	-	TRBD2	TRBJ2-7	TGTGCCAGCAGCCTGGGACTAGCGTACGAGCAGTACTTC	CASSLGLAYEQYF
TRBV2	-	-	TRBJ2-7	TGTGCCAGCAGATTGCTCTACGAGCAGTACTTC	CASRLLYEQYF
TRBV9	once	TRBD1	TRBJ1-2	TGTGCCAGCAGCGGAGGGGACAGGGAATATGGCTACACCTTC	CASSGGDREYGYTF
TRBV30	-	-	TRBJ2-7	TGTGCCTGGAGTCGGGACTCCTACGAGCAGTACTTC	CAWSRDSYEQYF
TRBV6-5	-	TRBD1	TRBJ2-5	TGTGCCAGCACCGGACAGGGCCTACAGTACTTC	CASTGQGLQYF
TRBV7-9	-	TRBD2	TRBJ2-5	TGTGCCAGCATCTCCGAAGCGGGGGCGCTCCGGGAGACCCAGTACTTC	CASISEAGALRETQYF
TRBV29-1	-	-	TRBJ2-6	TGCAGCGTGAGGGAGGACACGATCCACTCTGGGGCCAACGTCCTGACTTTC	CSVREDTIHSGANVLTF
TRBV30	-	-	TRBJ2-7	TGTGCCTGGAGTTTCCAGGGCTACGAGCAGTACTTC	CAWSFQGYEQYF
TRBV6-6	-	TRBD1	TRBJ2-5	TGTGCCAGCAGCAAGGACAGGGGGATTGAGACCCAGTACTTC	CASSKDRGIETQYF
TRBV11-1	-	-	TRBJ2-1	TGTGCCAGCAGCTTGGGCAGGGAAAACAATGAGCAGTTCTTC	CASSLGRENNEQFF
TRBV27	-	-	TRBJ2-3	TGTGCCAGCAGTTTAAGGGGCGAGGCTTACGATACGCAGTATTTT	CASSLRGEAYDTQYF
TRBV19	-	-	TRBJ1-1	TGTGCCAGTAGTGCATCCCTCAGGGGGAACACTGAAGCTTTCTTT	CASSASLRGNTEAFF
TRBV6-6	once	TRBD2	TRBJ2-3	TGTGCCAGCAGCTCGGGACTAGCGGGGGTAGATACGCAGTATTTT	CASSSGLAGVDTQYF
TRBV5-4	-	TRBD2	TRBJ2-5	TGTGCCAGCAGCCCTGGGGGGGTGCAAGAGACCCAGTACTTC	CASSPGGVQETQYF
TRBV7-2	-	-	TRBJ1-2	TGTGCCAGCAGCCCCTCGGGGGGCTATGGCTACACCTTC	CASSPSGGYGYTF
TRBV5-6	few	-	TRBJ2-7	TGTGCCAGCAGCCTAGGGGGTAAGTCCTACGAGCAGTACTTC	CASSLGGKSYEQYF
TRBV9	-	-	TRBJ2-2	TGTGCCAGCGGGGGGGGCTCCACCGGGGAGCTGTTTTTT	CASGGGSTGELFF
TRBV11-3	few	-	TRBJ2-1	TGTGCCAGCAGCTCACTGGGTGGCGGGTATTACAATGAGCAGTTCTTC	CASSSLGGGYYNEQFF
TRBV27	-	-	TRBJ1-5	TGTGCCAGCAGTGCAGGACAGAACAATCAGCCCCAGCATTTT	CASSAGQNNQPQHF
TRBV13	-	-	TRBJ2-2	TGTGCCAGCAGCAGACAACAGGGAACCGGGGAGCTGTTTTTT	CASSRQQGTGELFF
TRBV4-3	few	-	TRBJ1-4	TGCGCCAGCAGCCCCCAGGGGAAACGTGAAAAACTGTTTTTT	CASSPQGKREKLFF
TRBV4-1	-	-	TRBJ1-1	TGCGCCAGCAGCCAAGATAGCGGTGGTACTGAAGCTTTCTTT	CASSQDSGGTEAFF
TRBV30	-	-	TRBJ2-3	TGTGCCTGGAGTGACCGTGGACATAGCACAGATACGCAGTATTTT	CAWSDRGHSTDTQYF
TRBV29-1	-	TRBD1	TRBJ1-5	TGCAGCGTCGGAACAGGGGGTGGAGGTCAGCCCCAGCATTTT	CSVGTGGGGQPQHF
TRBV5-8	-	TRBD1	TRBJ1-4	TGTGCCAGCAGCTTGCCGGGCCTCAGGGGGCAACTGTTTTTT	CASSLPGLRGQLFF
TRBV6-6	-	-	TRBJ1-5	TGTGCCAGCAGTTACTCCTCGACTAGAGCCCAGCATTTT	CASSYSSTRAQHF
TRBV9	-	-	TRBJ1-6	TGTGCCAGCAGCGTAGGCCCAGTCCTCTCATCAAATTCACCCCTCCACTTT	CASSVGPVLSSNSPLHF
TRBV2	-	-	TRBJ1-2	TGTGCCAGCAGGGACACCCTTTATGGCTACACCTTC	CASRDTLYGYTF
TRBV4-1	-	TRBD1	TRBJ1-3	TGCGCCAGCAGCCAAGGGACAGGGCGTAGAAACACCATATATTTT	CASSQGTGRRNTIYF
TRBV6-6	-	-	TRBJ2-1	TGTGCCAGCAGTTCCCCGGGCGGGGCCCAACACAATGAGCAGTTCTTC	CASSSPGGAQHNEQFF
TRBV5-6	few	TRBD1	TRBJ2-7	TGTGCCAGCAGCCTACTGACAGGGGAGAACGAGCAGTACTTC	CASSLLTGENEQYF
TRBV2	few	-	TRBJ2-5	TGTGCCAGCAGTATCGGGGGAGGCCAAGAGACCCAGTACTTC	CASSIGGGQETQYF
TRBV2	few	TRBD1	TRBJ1-5	TGTGCCAGCAAGGGACAGGCCAATCAGCCCCAGCATTTT	CASKGQANQPQHF
TRBV5-8	-	-	TRBJ2-5	TGTGCCAGCAGCTTGGAACTAGCCCCAGAGACCCAGTACTTC	CASSLELAPETQYF
TRBV12-5	-	-	TRBJ2-1	TGTGCTAGTGGTCACAGACAAAGGGGATTCTTC	CASGHRQRGFF
TRBV6-5	-	TRBD1	TRBJ2-7	TGTGCCAGCAGCGAGGACAGGGTAGACGAGCAGTACTTC	CASSEDRVDEQYF
TRBV4-3	few	-	TRBJ1-2	TGCGCCAGCAGCCAAGTTGCGGCCTACTATGGCTACACCTTC	CASSQVAAYYGYTF
TRBV4-3	-	TRBD1	TRBJ2-7	TGCGCCAGCAGCCACCGGACAGGGGGTACGTACGAGCAGTACTTC	CASSHRTGGTYEQYF
TRBV30	once	TRBD1	TRBJ2-7	TGTGCCTGGAGTGGGGGGACAGGGGGGGCCGAGCAGTACTTC	CAWSGGTGGAEQYF
TRBV27	-	TRBD2	TRBJ2-1	TGTGCCAGCAGTTGGGGACTAGCGGGGAACTATGAGCAGTTCTTC	CASSWGLAGNYEQFF
TRBV5-1	-	TRBD1	TRBJ1-1	TGCGCCAGCAGCTCGGGGCCGACAGGGGGCTACATGAACACTGAAGCTTTCTTT	CASSSGPTGGYMNTEAFF
TRBV7-8	once	TRBD1	TRBJ1-6	TGTGCCAGCAGCTCCCTTAATGGGGCAGGGGGAGTTGGATCACCCCTCCACTTT	CASSSLNGAGGVGSPLHF
TRBV11-3	-	TRBD2	TRBJ2-3	TGTGCCAGCAGCTTTAGCGGGGGGCGAATCCGATCAGATACGCAGTATTTT	CASSFSGGRIRSDTQYF
TRBV30	-	-	TRBJ2-7	TGTGCCTGGAGTGTACCCCAGGCGGGGGACAACGAGCAGTACTTC	CAWSVPQAGDNEQYF
TRBV4-2	-	-	TRBJ2-5	TGTGCCAGCAGCCCGACGAGGGGGCAAGAGACCCAGTACTTC	CASSPTRGQETQYF
TRBV7-9	-	-	TRBJ1-1	TGTGCCTGCGGGGTTGGGGTGAACACTGAAGCTTTCTTT	CACGVGVNTEAFF
TRBV19	-	-	TRBJ1-3	TGTGCCAGTTCAAAGGGAGGAGGAAACACCATATATTTT	CASSKGGGNTIYF
TRBV18	-	-	TRBJ2-7	TGTGCCAGCTCACCGGGGCCCGCGGGACCCTACGAGCAGTACTTC	CASSPGPAGPYEQYF
TRBV5-1	-	TRBD2	TRBJ2-1	TGCGCCAGCAGCACCCTAGCGGGGGGGTACAATGAGCAGTTCTTC	CASSTLAGGYNEQFF
TRBV7-8	once	-	TRBJ1-5	TGTGCCAGCAGCTTATCAGGTAATCAGCCCCAGCATTTT	CASSLSGNQPQHF
TRBV7-2	-	-	TRBJ2-2	TGTGCCAGCAGCTTAGAACCCAGGGCCGGGGAGCTGTTTTTT	CASSLEPRAGELFF
TRBV13	-	-	TRBJ1-2	TGTGCCAGCAGCTTAGGCGGGGGGCGAATATATGGCTACACCTTC	CASSLGGGRIYGYTF
TRBV30	-	-	TRBJ1-4	TGTGCCTGGAGTGTAGGTGCAGGGAGGGAAAAACTGTTTTTT	CAWSVGAGREKLFF
TRBV5-6	-	-	TRBJ2-7	TGTGCCAGCAGCCTGGGGAGAAGCGGCCGCTGGTCCTACGAGCAGTACTTC	CASSLGRSGRWSYEQYF
TRBV6-6	-	TRBD1	TRBJ2-3	TGTGCCACCATTAAGGGACAGGGCCGAACAGATACGCAGTATTTT	CATIKGQGRTDTQYF
TRBV21-1	-	-	TRBJ2-1	TGTGCCAGCAGCAAATTGGGGGGGACTAGAGTCTGGAGGGCGGGGGATAATGAGCAGTTCTTC	CASSKLGGTRVWRAGDNEQFF
TRBV9	once	TRBD2	TRBJ2-2	TGTGCCAGCAGTCTAGCGGGGTTGGACACCGGGGAGCTGTTTTTT	CASSLAGLDTGELFF